This TCR beta chain was sequenced in a study of T cells after posttransplantation cyclophosphamide. The data were produced by immunoSEQ multiplex PCR, yet TCRdb's version contains in-frame clones alone and is incomplete. The repertoire holds about 40,000 clones, with around 91% as singletons. Busulfan-fludarabine conditioning, marrow transplant, and cyclophosphamide on days +3 and +4 were administered. This clone has a single count. Germline V gene lookup returns CDR1 MNHEY and CDR2 SVGAGI. This CDR3 contains 14 residues. Trimming took 9 bases from V and 4 from J, leaving 18 bases between them. The source material was PBMCs, sampled 62 days after allogeneic stem cell transplant with posttransplant cyclophosphamide. The sequence derives from a male patient between 60 and 69 years old who received an allogeneic stem cell transplant from a related donor and was CMV-positive. Some T cells may possibly be graft donor cells. V usage is TRBV6-5 and J usage is TRBJ1-1, with a possible D match to TRBD1 (5 bases). In DNA form, the CDR3 reads TGTGCCAGTCATATGGGGCGGTCGTCCACTGAAGCTTTCTTT. It yields the protein CASHMGRSSTEAFF.